Shown below are 27 T cell receptor beta chains from a single sample sequenced in a study of PD-1 blockade in classical Hodgkin lymphoma. Indicated time point: cycle 4 day 1 (C4D1), after less than 7 weeks of nivolumab. Every patient experienced relapse after autologous stem cell transplantation, and brentuximab vedotin exposure varied. Purified CD4+ T cells were obtained from thawed PBMCs through magnetic negative selection. This table comes from immunoSEQ multiplex PCR, and its TCRdb copy is limited to in-frame clones, with some not included. Of 25,000 to 35,000 clones in the sample, about four fifths were seen once. The material sequenced was CD4+ T cells from blood, taken before the fourth cycle of nivolumab. These receptors were obtained from a human donor with classical Hodgkin lymphoma.

The chain couples TRBV10-2 to TRBJ2-2; possibly TRBD1 or TRBD2 for D (6 bases each). The CDR3 is made up of 13 amino acids. V gave up 7 bases and J gave up 7 bases, with 13 bases separating them. CDR1 and CDR2 from the germline V gene are WSHSY and SAAADI. CDR3 in DNA: TGCGCCAGCATGGGGGGCTGGGGCGGGGAGCTGTTTTTT. Translated, it gives CASMGGWGGELFF.

The rearrangement uses TRBV2 and TRBJ1-1; no reliable D call. The CDR3 extends over 16 amino acids. Trimming pared 2 bases from V and 4 bases from J, leaving 17 bases between. CDR1 and CDR2 from the germline V gene are SNHLY and FYNNEI. The CDR3 spells CASSEMDLNLGTEAFF. DNA for the CDR3: TGTGCCAGCAGTGAAATGGACCTTAACCTGGGCACTGAAGCTTTCTTT.

The genes are TRBV5-1 and TRBJ1-4; D is unclear. The germline gives CDR1 SGHRS, CDR2 YFSETQ. This CDR3 is 14 amino acids long. Trimming took 2 bases from V and 1 from J, leaving 6 bases between them. CDR3 residues: CASSFMGTNEKLFF. The DNA for the CDR3 is TGCGCCAGCAGCTTTATGGGAACTAATGAAAAACTGTTTTTT.

CDR3 residues: CAWTGLYGYTF. The DNA of the CDR3 is TGTGCCTGGACTGGCCTCTATGGCTACACCTTC. This chain joins TRBV30 and TRBJ1-2, with D unresolved. Germline V CDR1 and CDR2: GTSNPN, SVGIG (reference sequence). The CDR3 spans 11 residues. With 4 bases removed from V and 4 bases from J, the gap between germline ends came to 7 bases.

This sequence joins TRBV5-1 and TRBJ1-5; 7 nucleotides agree with TRBD1. CDR3 length equals 14 residues. Losses at the gene ends were 0 bases for V and 7 bases for J; bases not matched to a gene: 4. Germline V lookup: CDR1 SGHRS, CDR2 YFSETQ. The chain's CDR3 is CASSLAGGDQPQHF. CDR3 bases: TGCGCCAGCAGCTTGGCAGGGGGGGACCAGCCCCAGCATTTT.

The V and J genes are TRBV27 and TRBJ2-1; 9 bases align to TRBD1. Germline V lookup: CDR1 MNHEY, CDR2 SMNVEV (reference sequence). CDR3 size: 17 residues. V was pared by 3 bases and J by 8 bases, with 14 bases of the junction left unmatched. CDR3 bases: TGTGCCAGCAGTTTCCTAAAACAGGGGGCGCGGGGTGATGAGCAGTTCTTC. The encoded protein is CASSFLKQGARGDEQFF.

The gene calls are TRBV6-5 and TRBJ2-3; D is undetermined. Germline V gives CDR1 MNHEY, CDR2 SVGAGI. This CDR3 has 15 amino acids. Between the trimmed V and J ends, which lost 6 bases and 0 bases, there was a span of 13 bases. This CDR3 reads CASSLRAVSTDTQYF. As DNA, the CDR3 is TGTGCCAGCAGCCTACGGGCGGTAAGCACAGATACGCAGTATTTT.

The rearrangement joins TRBV5-1 to TRBJ2-7; 7 bases fit TRBD1. The V segment lost 7 bases and the J segment 5 bases; nucleotides outside the gene matches: 12. Germline values: CDR1 SGHRS, CDR2 YFSETQ. The CDR3 extends over 14 amino acids. In DNA, the CDR3 is TGCGCCAGCTCCCTCCTTCGGCAGGGGGACGAGCAGTACTTC. This gives the protein CASSLLRQGDEQYF.

V gene TRBV7-9 combines with J gene TRBJ2-3, with a possible D match to TRBD2 (6 bases). The CDR3 is made up of 15 amino acids. V was cut by 5 bases and J by 2 bases, with 14 bases left in between. From germline, CDR1 is SEHNR and CDR2 FQNEAQ (reference sequence). CDR3 nucleotide sequence: TGTGCCAGCAGCCGCCGACTAGACCCCACAGATACGCAGTATTTT. Translating it yields CASSRRLDPTDTQYF.

The V gene is TRBV28, the J gene TRBJ1-4; 7 nucleotides align to TRBD1. The germline V gene has CDR1 MDHEN and CDR2 SYDVKM. J gave up 2 bases and V 6 bases, and 3 bases lay outside the gene matches. This CDR3 spans 14 amino acids. CDR3 DNA: TGTGCCAGCAGCGCGGGACAGACTAATGAAAAACTGTTTTTT. Encoded protein: CASSAGQTNEKLFF.

The gene calls are TRBV2 and TRBJ2-7; no firm D call. The germline V and J ends were trimmed by 5 bases and 2 bases, with 1 base remaining between them. The germline V gene has CDR1 SNHLY and CDR2 FYNNEI. The CDR3 is 10 residues long. The CDR3 spells CASSTYEQYF. CDR3 sequence (DNA): TGTGCCAGCAGTACCTACGAGCAGTACTTC.

The chain employs TRBV5-1 and TRBJ2-5; TRBD2 is a possible D gene (6 bases). The length of the CDR3 is 14 residues. Germline CDR1 and CDR2: SGHRS and YFSETQ. Trimming shortened V by 0 bases and J by 2 bases, and 8 bases separated the two germline ends. CDR3 nucleotides: TGCGCCAGCAGCTTGGCGGGGGTTCAAGAGACCCAGTACTTC. It yields the protein CASSLAGVQETQYF.

V usage is TRBV7-7 and J usage is TRBJ2-3; D is unclear. Trimming took 2 bases from V and 6 from J, leaving 9 bases between them. Per the germline V gene, CDR1 is SSHAT and CDR2 is FNYEAQ (reference sequence). The CDR3 sequence is 13 residues long. CDR3 residues: CASSLTRDDTQYF. The CDR3 nucleotides read TGTGCCAGCAGCTTAACTCGCGACGATACGCAGTATTTT. The full variable domain, its missing parts supplied by reference TRBV7-7 and TRBJ2-3, is GAGVSQSPRYKVTKRGQDVTLRCDPISSHATLYWYQQALGQGPEFLTYFNYEAQPDKSGLPSDRFSAERPEGSISTLTIQRTEQRDSAMYRCASSLTRDDTQYFGPGTRLTVL.

This clone turned up a few times. The chain combines TRBV10-3 with TRBJ1-2, with TRBD1 as a possible D gene (5 bases). V was clipped by 6 bases and J by 2 bases, with 13 bases between them. The CDR3 runs to 14 residues. The germline CDR1 and CDR2 sequences are ENHRY and SYGVKD. The CDR3 here is CAIRPGRYNYGYTF. The CDR3 nucleotides read TGTGCCATCAGACCGGGACGCTACAACTATGGCTACACCTTC.

V usage is TRBV5-1 and J usage is TRBJ2-1; D is uncertain. Between the trimmed V and J ends, which lost 4 bases and 7 bases, there was a span of 12 bases. The germline V gene encodes CDR1 SGHRS and CDR2 YFSETQ. The CDR3 loop spans 13 amino acids. In DNA, the CDR3 is TGCGCCAGCAGCCCCCGCGGTGGGAATGAGCAGTTCTTC. It encodes CASSPRGGNEQFF.

This clone was recorded once. The rearrangement uses TRBV5-6 and TRBJ1-3, with D unresolved. This CDR3 is built from 14 residues. Trimming pared 0 bases from V and 4 bases from J, leaving 8 bases between. Germline CDR1 is SGHDT and CDR2 is YYEEEE. The CDR3: CASSLEARGNTIYF. DNA of the CDR3: TGTGCCAGCAGCTTGGAGGCGCGGGGAAACACCATATATTTT.

This chain joins TRBV28 and TRBJ2-7; 13 bases map to TRBD2. Per the germline V gene, CDR1 is MDHEN and CDR2 is SYDVKM. Losses at the gene ends were 4 bases for V and 2 bases for J; bases not matched to a gene: 11. The CDR3 consists of 18 residues. This chain's CDR3 is CASSYLGLAGASPYEQYF. DNA of the CDR3: TGTGCCAGCAGTTATCTAGGACTAGCGGGGGCAAGTCCCTACGAGCAGTACTTC. Based on the CDR3 plus reference TRBV28 and TRBJ2-7, the full variable domain is DVKVTQSSRYLVKRTGEKVFLECVQDMDHENMFWYRQDPGLGLRLIYFSYDVKMKEKGDIPEGYSVSREKKERFSLILESASTNQTSMYLCASSYLGLAGASPYEQYFGPGTRLTVT.

The rearrangement uses TRBV5-8 and TRBJ2-1; TRBD1 matches 8 bases. The CDR3 runs to 16 residues. CDR1 is SGHTS and CDR2 is YDEGEE in the germline V gene. V shed 4 bases, J shed 8 bases, and the junction held 14 bases outside the gene matches. CDR3 DNA sequence: TGTGCCAGCAGCCCGAGGACAGGGACGGGTAGGGATGAGCAGTTCTTC. Translating it yields CASSPRTGTGRDEQFF.

The chain carries TRBV5-1 and TRBJ2-2; 7 positions agree with TRBD1. Germline V gene lookup returns CDR1 SGHRS and CDR2 YFSETQ. The CDR3 contains 13 residues. With V trimmed by 9 bases and J by 5 bases, 7 bases remained unmatched. The chain's CDR3 is CATRTGFTGELFF. In DNA form, the CDR3 reads TGCGCCACCCGGACAGGTTTTACCGGGGAGCTGTTTTTT.

The chain combines TRBV19 with TRBJ1-5, with 8 bases fitting TRBD1. The CDR3 is 14 residues long. The germline gives CDR1 LNHDA, CDR2 SQIVND (reference sequence). The V segment lost 8 bases and the J segment 9 bases; nucleotides outside the gene matches: 12. CDR3 region: CASVDRGPTGPQHF. The CDR3 nucleotides read TGTGCCAGTGTTGACAGGGGCCCAACAGGGCCCCAGCATTTT.

In this sample, this clone turned up once. This chain uses TRBV5-1 with TRBJ1-3; D remains ambiguous. The CDR3 loop spans 14 amino acids. V gave up 3 bases and J gave up 4 bases, with 11 bases separating them. CDR1 SGHRS and CDR2 YFSETQ come from the germline V gene. The CDR3 bases are TGCGCCAGCAGCTCGGGCTCAGGCGGAAACACCATATATTTT. It specifies CASSSGSGGNTIYF.

The chain combines TRBV19 with TRBJ1-4; 9 positions match TRBD1. Germline V gene lookup returns CDR1 LNHDA and CDR2 SQIVND (reference sequence). The junction had 7 bases not matched to a gene; V was cut back by 3 bases and J by 8 bases. The CDR3 loop spans 15 amino acids. Here the CDR3 reads CASSIMGQGGEKLFF. The CDR3 DNA follows: TGTGCCAGTAGTATCATGGGACAGGGAGGAGAAAAACTGTTTTTT.

This clone has just a few counts. V and J are TRBV28 and TRBJ1-4; 7 nucleotides agree with TRBD1. J was trimmed by 6 bases and V by 2 bases; bases with no gene match: 3. From germline, CDR1 is MDHEN and CDR2 SYDVKM. The CDR3 covers 14 residues. The CDR3 DNA reads as TGTGCCAGCAGTTTAGGGACAGACTATGAAAAACTGTTTTTT. Residues: CASSLGTDYEKLFF.

This sequence joins TRBV5-1 and TRBJ2-7, with D possibly matching TRBD1 (5 bases). This CDR3 contains 13 residues. The V and J ends lost 4 bases and 0 bases respectively, with 8 bases between them. Germline CDR1 and CDR2: SGHRS and YFSETQ. Here the CDR3 DNA reads TGCGCCAGCAGCCAGGGCAGCTCCTACGAGCAGTACTTC. It codes for CASSQGSSYEQYF.

The V and J genes are TRBV6-6 and TRBJ1-2, with TRBD1 as a possible D gene (6 bases). V was trimmed by 7 bases and J by 8 bases, leaving 17 bases between them. CDR3 length: 13 amino acids. From germline, CDR1 is MNHNY and CDR2 SVGAGI (reference sequence). CDR3 in amino acids: CASINRVSGGYTF. CDR3 coding DNA: TGTGCCAGCATTAACAGGGTTTCTGGGGGCTACACCTTC.

This chain joins TRBV30 and TRBJ2-5, with D uncertain. The CDR3 runs to 11 residues. The germline gives CDR1 GTSNPN, CDR2 SVGIG (reference sequence). Trimming stripped 4 bases from V and 0 bases from J, with 3 bases between. The CDR3 DNA is TGTGCCTGGACAGACCAAGAGACCCAGTACTTC. Amino acid sequence: CAWTDQETQYF.

This clone showed up just a few times. V is TRBV7-9 and J is TRBJ1-6, with D tentatively TRBD1 (6 bases). CDR1 is SEHNR, CDR2 FQNEAQ, per germline (reference sequence). This CDR3 has 15 amino acids. Trimming left V 5 bases short and J 10 bases short, with 18 bases between. CDR3: CASSPDSLHGSPLHF. DNA for the CDR3: TGTGCCAGCAGCCCGGACAGCCTTCATGGGTCACCCCTCCACTTT.